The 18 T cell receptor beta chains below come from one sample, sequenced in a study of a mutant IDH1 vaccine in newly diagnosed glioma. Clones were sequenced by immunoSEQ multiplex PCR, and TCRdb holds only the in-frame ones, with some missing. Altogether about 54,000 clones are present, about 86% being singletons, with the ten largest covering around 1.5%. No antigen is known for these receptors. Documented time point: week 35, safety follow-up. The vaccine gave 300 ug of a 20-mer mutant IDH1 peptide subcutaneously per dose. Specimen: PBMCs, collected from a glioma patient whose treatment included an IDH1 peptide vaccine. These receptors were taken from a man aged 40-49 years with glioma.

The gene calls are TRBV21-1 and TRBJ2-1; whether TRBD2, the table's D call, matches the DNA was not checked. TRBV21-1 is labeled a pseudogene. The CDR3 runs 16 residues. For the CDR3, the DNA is TGTGCCAGGGAGGGTAACAGGAGCCCAACCCCTAATGAGCAGTTCTTC. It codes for CAREGNRSPTPNEQFF.

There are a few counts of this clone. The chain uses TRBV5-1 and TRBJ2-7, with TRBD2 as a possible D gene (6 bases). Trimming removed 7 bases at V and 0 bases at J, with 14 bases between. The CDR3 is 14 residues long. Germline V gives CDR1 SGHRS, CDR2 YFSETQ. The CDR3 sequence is CASQDPGSSYEQYF. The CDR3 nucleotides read TGCGCCAGCCAGGACCCCGGGAGCTCCTACGAGCAGTACTTC.

CDR3 sequence (DNA): TGCGCCAGCAGCACGGGACAGGGGTATGGCTACACCTTC. Translated, it gives CASSTGQGYGYTF. This chain uses TRBV5-1 with TRBJ1-2, with 10 bases lining up with TRBD1. Unmatched junction bases numbered 2, after V lost 4 bases and J lost 5 bases. The CDR3 runs 13 residues. Germline V gene lookup returns CDR1 SGHRS and CDR2 YFSETQ.

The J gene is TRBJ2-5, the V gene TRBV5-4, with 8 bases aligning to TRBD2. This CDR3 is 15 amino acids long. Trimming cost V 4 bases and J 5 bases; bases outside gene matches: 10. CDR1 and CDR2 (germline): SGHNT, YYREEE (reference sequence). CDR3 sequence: CASSRAGTSKETQYF. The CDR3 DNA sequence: TGTGCCAGCAGCAGGGCCGGGACTAGTAAGGAGACCCAGTACTTC.

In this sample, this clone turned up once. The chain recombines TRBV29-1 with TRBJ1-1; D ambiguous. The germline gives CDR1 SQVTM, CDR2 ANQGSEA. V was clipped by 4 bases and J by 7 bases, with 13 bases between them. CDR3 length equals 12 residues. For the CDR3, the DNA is TGCAGCGTTGCGCCCGGACGGCGTGAAGCTTTCTTT. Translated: CSVAPGRREAFF.

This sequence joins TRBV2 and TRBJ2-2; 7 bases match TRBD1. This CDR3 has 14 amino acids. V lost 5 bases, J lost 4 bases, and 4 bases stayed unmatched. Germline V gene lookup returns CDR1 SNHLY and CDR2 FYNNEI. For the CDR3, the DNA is TGTGCCAGCAGTCAGACAGGGATCACCGGGGAGCTGTTTTTT. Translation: CASSQTGITGELFF.

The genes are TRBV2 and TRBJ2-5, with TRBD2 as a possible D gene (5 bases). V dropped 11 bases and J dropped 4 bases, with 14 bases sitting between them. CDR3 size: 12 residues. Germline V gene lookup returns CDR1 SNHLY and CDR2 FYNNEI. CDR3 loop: CAAHEGTETQYF. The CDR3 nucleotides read TGTGCCGCCCACGAGGGTACAGAGACCCAGTACTTC.

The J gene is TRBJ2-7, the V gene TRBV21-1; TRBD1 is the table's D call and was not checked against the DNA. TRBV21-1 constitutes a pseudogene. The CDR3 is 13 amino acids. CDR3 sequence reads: CARFSQVGYEQYF. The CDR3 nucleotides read TGTGCCAGATTCTCACAGGTCGGGTACGAGCAGTACTTC.

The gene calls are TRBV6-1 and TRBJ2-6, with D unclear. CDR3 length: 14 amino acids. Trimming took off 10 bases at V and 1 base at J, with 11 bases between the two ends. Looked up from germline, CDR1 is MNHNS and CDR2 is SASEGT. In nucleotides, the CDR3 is TGTGCCACCATACCTACTTCTGGGGCCAACGTCCTGACTTTC. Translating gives CATIPTSGANVLTF.

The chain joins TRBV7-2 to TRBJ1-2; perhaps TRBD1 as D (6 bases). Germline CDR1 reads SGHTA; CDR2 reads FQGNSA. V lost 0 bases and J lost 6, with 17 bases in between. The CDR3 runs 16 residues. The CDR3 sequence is CASSLAGGGQGNGYTF. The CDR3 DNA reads TGTGCCAGCAGCTTAGCGGGAGGGGGGCAGGGCAATGGCTACACCTTC.

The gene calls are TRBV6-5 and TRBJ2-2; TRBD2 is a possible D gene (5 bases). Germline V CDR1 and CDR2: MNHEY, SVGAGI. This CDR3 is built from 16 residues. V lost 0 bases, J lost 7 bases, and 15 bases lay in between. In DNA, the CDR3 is TGTGCCAGCAGTTACTCCGCCCGCCCCGGGGACGGGGAGCTGTTTTTT. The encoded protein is CASSYSARPGDGELFF.

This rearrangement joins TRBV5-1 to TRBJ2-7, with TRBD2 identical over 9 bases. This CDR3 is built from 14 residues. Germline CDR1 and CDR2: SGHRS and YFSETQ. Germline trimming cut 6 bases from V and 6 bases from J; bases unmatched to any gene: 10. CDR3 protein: CASTLAGISPEQYF. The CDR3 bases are TGCGCCAGCACCCTAGCGGGAATAAGTCCCGAGCAGTACTTC.

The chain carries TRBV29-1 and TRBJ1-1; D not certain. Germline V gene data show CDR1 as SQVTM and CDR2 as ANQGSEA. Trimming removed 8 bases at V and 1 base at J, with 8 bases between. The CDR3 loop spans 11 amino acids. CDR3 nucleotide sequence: TGCAGCACTGGCAGGAACACTGAAGCTTTCTTT. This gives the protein CSTGRNTEAFF.

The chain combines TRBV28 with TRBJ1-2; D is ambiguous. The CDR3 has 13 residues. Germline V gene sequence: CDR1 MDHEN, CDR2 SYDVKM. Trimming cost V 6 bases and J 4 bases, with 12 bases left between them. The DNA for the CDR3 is TGTGCCAGCAGGGTGGGTGAAGGCTATGGCTACACCTTC. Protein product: CASRVGEGYGYTF.

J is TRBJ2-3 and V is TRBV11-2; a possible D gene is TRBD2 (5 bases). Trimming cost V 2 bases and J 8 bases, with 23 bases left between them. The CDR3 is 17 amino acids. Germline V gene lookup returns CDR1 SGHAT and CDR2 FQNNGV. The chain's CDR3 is CASSLFTGARGIVTQYF. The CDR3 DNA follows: TGTGCCAGCAGCTTATTCACCGGTGCACGAGGGATTGTTACGCAGTATTTT.

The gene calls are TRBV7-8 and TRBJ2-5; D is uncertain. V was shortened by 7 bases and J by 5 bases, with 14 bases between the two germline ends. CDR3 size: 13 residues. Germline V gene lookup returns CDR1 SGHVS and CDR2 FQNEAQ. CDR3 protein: CASTPATSETQYF. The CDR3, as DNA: TGTGCCAGCACCCCGGCGACTTCGGAGACCCAGTACTTC.

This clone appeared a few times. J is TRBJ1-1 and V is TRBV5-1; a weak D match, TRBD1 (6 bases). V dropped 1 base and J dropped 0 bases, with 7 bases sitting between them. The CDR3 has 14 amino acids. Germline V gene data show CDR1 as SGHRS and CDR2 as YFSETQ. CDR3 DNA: TGCGCCAGCAGCTTGAGGGGGATGAACACTGAAGCTTTCTTT. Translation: CASSLRGMNTEAFF. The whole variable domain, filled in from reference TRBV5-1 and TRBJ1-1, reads KAGVTQTPRYLIKTRGQQVTLSCSPISGHRSVSWYQQTPGQGLQFLFEYFSETQRNKGNFPGRFSGRQFSNSRSEMNVSTLELGDSALYLCASSLRGMNTEAFFGQGTRLTVV.

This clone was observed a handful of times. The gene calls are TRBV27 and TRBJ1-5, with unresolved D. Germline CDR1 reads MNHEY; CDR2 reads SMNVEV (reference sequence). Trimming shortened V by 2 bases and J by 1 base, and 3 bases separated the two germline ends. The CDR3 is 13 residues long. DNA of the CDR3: TGTGCCAGCAGTTTACAGAGCAATCAGCCCCAGCATTTT. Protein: CASSLQSNQPQHF.